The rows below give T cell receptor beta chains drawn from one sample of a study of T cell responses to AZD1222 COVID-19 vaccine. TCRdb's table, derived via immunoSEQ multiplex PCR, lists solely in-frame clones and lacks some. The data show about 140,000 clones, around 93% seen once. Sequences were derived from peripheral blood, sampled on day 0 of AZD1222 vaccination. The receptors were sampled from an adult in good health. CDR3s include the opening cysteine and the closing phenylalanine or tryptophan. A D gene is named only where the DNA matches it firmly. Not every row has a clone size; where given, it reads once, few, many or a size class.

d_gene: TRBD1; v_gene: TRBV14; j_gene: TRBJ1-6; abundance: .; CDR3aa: CASSQEGQGKLTSPLHF; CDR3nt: TGTGCCAGCAGCCAGGAGGGACAGGGGAAGTTAACTTCACCCCTCCACTTT
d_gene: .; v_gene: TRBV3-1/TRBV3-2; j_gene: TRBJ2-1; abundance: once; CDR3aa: CASSPPTADSYNEQFF; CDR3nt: TGTGCCAGCAGCCCCCCTACTGCTGACTCCTACAATGAGCAGTTCTTC
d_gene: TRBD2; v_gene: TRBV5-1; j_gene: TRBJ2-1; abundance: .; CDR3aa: CASSLRSGLAYNEQFF; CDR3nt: TGCGCCAGCAGCTTGAGGTCGGGACTAGCATACAATGAGCAGTTCTTC
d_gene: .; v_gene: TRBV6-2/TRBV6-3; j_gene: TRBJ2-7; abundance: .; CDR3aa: CASRSPAGTSSYEQYF; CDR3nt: TGTGCCAGCCGTTCCCCAGCCGGGACGTCTTCCTACGAGCAGTACTTC
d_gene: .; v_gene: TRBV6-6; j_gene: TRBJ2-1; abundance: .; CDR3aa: CASSYSAQTSYNEQFF; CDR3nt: TGTGCCAGCAGTTACTCCGCACAGACCTCCTACAATGAGCAGTTCTTC
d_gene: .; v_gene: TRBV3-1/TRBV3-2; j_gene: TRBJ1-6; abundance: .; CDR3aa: CASSQLQASPLHF; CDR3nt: TGTGCCAGCAGCCAACTACAGGCTTCACCCCTCCACTTT
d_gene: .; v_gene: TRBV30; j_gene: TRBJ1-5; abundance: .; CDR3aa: CAWSMSGQTDNQPQHF; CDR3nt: TGTGCCTGGAGTATGTCTGGGCAGACAGACAATCAGCCCCAGCATTTT
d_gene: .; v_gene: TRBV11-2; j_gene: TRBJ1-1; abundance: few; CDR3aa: CASSLDLGGKTEAFF; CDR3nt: TGTGCCAGCAGCTTAGATCTTGGGGGGAAAACTGAAGCTTTCTTT
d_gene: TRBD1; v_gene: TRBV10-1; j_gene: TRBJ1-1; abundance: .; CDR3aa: CASSAGQATEAFF; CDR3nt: TGCGCCAGCAGCGCCGGACAGGCCACTGAAGCTTTCTTT
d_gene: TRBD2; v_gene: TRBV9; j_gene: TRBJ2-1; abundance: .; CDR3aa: CASSTSGTSSEQFF; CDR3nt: TGTGCCAGCAGCACTTCCGGGACTAGCAGTGAGCAGTTCTTC
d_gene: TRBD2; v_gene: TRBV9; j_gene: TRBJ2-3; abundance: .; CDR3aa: CASSVVSGGSTDTQYF; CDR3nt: TGTGCCAGCAGCGTAGTATCCGGGGGGAGCACAGATACGCAGTATTTT
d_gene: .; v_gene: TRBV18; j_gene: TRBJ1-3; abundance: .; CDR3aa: CASSPNTGIGNTIYF; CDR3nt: TGTGCCAGCTCACCAAATACAGGGATAGGAAACACCATATATTTT
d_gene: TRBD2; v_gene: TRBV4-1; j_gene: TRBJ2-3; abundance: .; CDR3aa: CASSQAGTRTDTQYF; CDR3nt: TGCGCCAGCAGCCAAGCGGGGACTAGAACAGATACGCAGTATTTT
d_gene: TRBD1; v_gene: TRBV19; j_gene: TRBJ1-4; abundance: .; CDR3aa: CASSPRQGSNEKLFF; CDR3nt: TGTGCCAGTAGTCCCAGACAGGGGTCCAATGAAAAACTGTTTTTT
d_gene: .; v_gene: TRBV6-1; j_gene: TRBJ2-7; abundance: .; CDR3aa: CASSDGASYEQYF; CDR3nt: TGTGCCAGCAGTGACGGGGCCTCCTACGAGCAGTACTTC
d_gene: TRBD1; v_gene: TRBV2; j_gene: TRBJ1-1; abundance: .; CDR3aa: CASSLRDRGPEAFF; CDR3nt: TGTGCCAGCAGTCTTCGGGACAGGGGGCCTGAAGCTTTCTTT
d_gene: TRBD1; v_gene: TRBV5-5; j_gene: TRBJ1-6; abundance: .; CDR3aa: CASTWTGGFGSPLHF; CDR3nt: TGTGCCAGCACCTGGACAGGGGGCTTCGGTTCACCCCTCCACTTT
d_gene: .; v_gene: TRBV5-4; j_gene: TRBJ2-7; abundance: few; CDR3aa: CASSYSEGYEQYF; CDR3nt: TGTGCCAGCAGCTACTCTGAAGGGTACGAGCAGTACTTC
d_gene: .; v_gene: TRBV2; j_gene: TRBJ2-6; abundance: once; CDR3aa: CASRRQLTSGANVLTF; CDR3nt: TGTGCCAGCAGACGACAACTGACCTCTGGGGCCAACGTCCTGACTTTC
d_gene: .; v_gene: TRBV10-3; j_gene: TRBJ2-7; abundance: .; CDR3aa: CAISDAYEQYF; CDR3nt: TGTGCCATCAGTGACGCCTACGAGCAGTACTTC
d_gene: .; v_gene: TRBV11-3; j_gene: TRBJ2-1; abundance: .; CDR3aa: CASSSGGSPRGSYNEQFF; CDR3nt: TGTGCCAGCAGCTCAGGAGGGAGCCCGAGGGGCTCCTACAATGAGCAGTTCTTC
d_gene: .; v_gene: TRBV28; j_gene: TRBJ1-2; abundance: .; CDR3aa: CASTNRDGYTF; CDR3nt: TGTGCCAGCACTAACAGGGACGGCTACACCTTC
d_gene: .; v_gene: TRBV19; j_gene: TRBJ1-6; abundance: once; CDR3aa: CASRRRGDHNSPLHF; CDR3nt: TGTGCCAGTAGGAGAAGAGGGGACCATAATTCACCCCTCCACTTT
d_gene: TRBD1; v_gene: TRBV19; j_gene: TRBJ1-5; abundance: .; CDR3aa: CATIGQASNQPQHF; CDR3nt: TGTGCCACTATCGGACAGGCTAGCAATCAGCCCCAGCATTTT
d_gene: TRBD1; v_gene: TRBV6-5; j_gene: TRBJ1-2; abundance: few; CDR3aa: CASSYLSGGTYGYTF; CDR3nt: TGTGCCAGCAGTTATCTCTCAGGGGGCACCTATGGCTACACCTTC
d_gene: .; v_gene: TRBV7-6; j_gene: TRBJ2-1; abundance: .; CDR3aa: CASSSDLSANYNEQFF; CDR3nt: TGTGCCAGCAGCTCCGACCTAAGCGCCAATTACAATGAGCAGTTCTTC
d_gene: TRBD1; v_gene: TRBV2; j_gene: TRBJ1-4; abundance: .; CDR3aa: CASAGGLTEKLFF; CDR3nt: TGTGCCAGCGCAGGGGGTTTGACAGAAAAACTGTTTTTT